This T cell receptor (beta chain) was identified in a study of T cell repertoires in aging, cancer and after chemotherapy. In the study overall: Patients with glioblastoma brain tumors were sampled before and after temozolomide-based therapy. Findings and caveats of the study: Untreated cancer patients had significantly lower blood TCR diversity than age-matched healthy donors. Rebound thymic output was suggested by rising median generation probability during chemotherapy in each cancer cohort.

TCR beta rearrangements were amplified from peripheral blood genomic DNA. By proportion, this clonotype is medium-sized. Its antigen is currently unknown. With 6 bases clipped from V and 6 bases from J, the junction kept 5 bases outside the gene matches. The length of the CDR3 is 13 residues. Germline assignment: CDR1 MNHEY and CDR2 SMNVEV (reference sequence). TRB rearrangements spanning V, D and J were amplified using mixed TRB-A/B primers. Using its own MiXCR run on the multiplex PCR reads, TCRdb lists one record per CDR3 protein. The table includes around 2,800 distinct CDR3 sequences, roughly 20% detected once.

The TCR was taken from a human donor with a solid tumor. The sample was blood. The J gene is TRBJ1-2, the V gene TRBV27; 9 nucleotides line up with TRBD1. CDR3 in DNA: TGTGCCAGCAGCCAGGACAGGGGCGATGGCTACACCTTC. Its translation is CASSQDRGDGYTF.